This note documents a single T cell receptor beta chain sequence. Its cognate antigen is unknown. The data originate from a study of cytomegalovirus exposure and HLA in healthy donors. About the study: Samples from HLA-typed donors yielded around 79 million unique TCRs in an early data release. The study, taken as a whole, reports: Earlier results showed most TCR beta V segments being productive about 87% or about 30% of the time. Per a later analysis, HLA-associated TCR beta chains showed more clonal expansion than other, equally common TCR beta chains.

60 Vbeta and 13 Jbeta primers were used in PCR. This table comes from immunoSEQ multiplex PCR, and its TCRdb copy is limited to in-frame clones, with some not included. Among approximately 140,000 clones listed, roughly four fifths were seen once. The CDR3 sequence is 14 residues long. The germline V gene encodes CDR1 MNHEY and CDR2 SVGAGI. J was trimmed by 1 base and V by 5 bases; bases with no gene match: 5. The clonotype originates from a man aged 18 to 29 in good health and CMV-seropositive. Sequencing was performed on PBMCs. The V call is TRBV6-5, the J call TRBJ2-7; 7 bases are a match to TRBD1. Here the CDR3 reads CASSTGQESYEQYF. The CDR3 coding sequence is TGTGCCAGCAGTACCGGACAGGAGTCCTACGAGCAGTACTTC.